The source of this T cell receptor (beta chain) is a study of T cell repertoires in cytomegalovirus infection. This clonotype was recorded at least ten times. TCRdb re-called the reads with MiXCR, one entry per CDR3 protein. This sample has 480,000 or so distinct CDR3 sequences, with about 11% found just once. The J segment lost 5 bases and the V segment lost 5 bases, leaving 12 bases of the junction unmatched. The CDR3 is made up of 16 amino acids. Germline V lookup: CDR1 SGHAT, CDR2 FQNNGV. The sequencing input was PBMCs. The chain joins TRBV11-2 to TRBJ2-1; 7 bases align to TRBD2. The source of this sequence is a human donor in good health (CMV status not recorded). Some clones in this sample may be carry-over from other donors' samples. CDR3 sequence reads: CASSPSRRTRNNEQFF. The CDR3, as DNA: TGTGCCAGCAGCCCCTCCCGAAGGACTAGGAACAATGAGCAGTTCTTC.